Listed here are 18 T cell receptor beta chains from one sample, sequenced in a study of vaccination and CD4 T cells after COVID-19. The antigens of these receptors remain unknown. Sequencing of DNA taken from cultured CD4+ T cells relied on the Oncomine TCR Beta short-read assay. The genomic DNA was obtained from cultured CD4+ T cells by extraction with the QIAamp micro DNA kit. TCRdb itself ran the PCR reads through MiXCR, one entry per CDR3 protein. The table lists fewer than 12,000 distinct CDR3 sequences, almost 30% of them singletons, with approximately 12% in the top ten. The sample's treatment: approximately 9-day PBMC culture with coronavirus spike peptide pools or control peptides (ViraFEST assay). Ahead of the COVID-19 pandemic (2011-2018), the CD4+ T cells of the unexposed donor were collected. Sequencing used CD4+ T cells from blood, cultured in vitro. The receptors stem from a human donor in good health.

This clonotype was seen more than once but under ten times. This chain's CDR3 is CASSPHPLDYEQFF. The CDR3 DNA is TGTGCCAGCAGCCCACACCCCCTTGACTATGAGCAGTTCTTC. The V gene is TRBV12-3 or TRBV12-4, the J gene TRBJ2-1, with D uncertain. The CDR3 covers 14 residues. Trimming shortened V by 6 bases and J by 8 bases, and 17 bases separated the two germline ends.

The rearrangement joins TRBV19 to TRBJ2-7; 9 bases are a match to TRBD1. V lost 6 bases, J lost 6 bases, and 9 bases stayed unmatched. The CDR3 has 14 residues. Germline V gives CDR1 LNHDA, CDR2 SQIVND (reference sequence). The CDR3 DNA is TGTGCCAGTAGACCCCGGGACAGGGTCGGCGAGCAGTACTTC. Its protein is CASRPRDRVGEQYF.

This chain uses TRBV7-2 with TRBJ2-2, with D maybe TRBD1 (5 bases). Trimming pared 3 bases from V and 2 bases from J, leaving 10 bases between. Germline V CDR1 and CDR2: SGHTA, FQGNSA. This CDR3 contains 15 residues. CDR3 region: CASSLRTGNTGELFF. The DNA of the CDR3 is TGTGCCAGCAGCTTGCGAACAGGAAACACCGGGGAGCTGTTTTTT. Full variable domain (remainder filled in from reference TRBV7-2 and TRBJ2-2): GAGVSQSPSNKVTEKGKDVELRCDPISGHTALYWYRQSLGQGLEFLIYFQGNSAPDKSGLPSDRFSAERTGGSVSTLTIQRTQQEDSAVYLCASSLRTGNTGELFFGEGSRLTVL.

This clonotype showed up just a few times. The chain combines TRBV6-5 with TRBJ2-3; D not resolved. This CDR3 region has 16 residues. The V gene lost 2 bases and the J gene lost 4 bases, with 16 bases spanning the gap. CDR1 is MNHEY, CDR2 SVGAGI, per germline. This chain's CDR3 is CASSYLLGFVPDTQYF. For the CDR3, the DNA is TGTGCCAGCAGTTACCTTCTGGGATTTGTCCCAGATACGCAGTATTTT.

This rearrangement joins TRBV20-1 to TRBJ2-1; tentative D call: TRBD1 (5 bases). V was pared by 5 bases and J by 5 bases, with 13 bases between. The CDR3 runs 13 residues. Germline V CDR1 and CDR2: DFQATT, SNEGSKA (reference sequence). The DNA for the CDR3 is TGCAGTGCTCCCCGTTGGGGCAACAATGAGCAGTTCTTC. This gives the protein CSAPRWGNNEQFF.

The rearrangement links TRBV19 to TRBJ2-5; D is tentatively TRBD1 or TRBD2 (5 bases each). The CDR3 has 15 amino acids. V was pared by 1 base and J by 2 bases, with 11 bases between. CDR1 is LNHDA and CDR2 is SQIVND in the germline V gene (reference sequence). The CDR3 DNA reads TGTGCCAGTAGTATAGGGGGACCGCCTCAAGAGACCCAGTACTTC. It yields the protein CASSIGGPPQETQYF. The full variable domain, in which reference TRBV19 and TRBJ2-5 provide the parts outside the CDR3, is DGGITQSPKYLFRKEGQNVTLSCEQNLNHDAMYWYRQDPGQGLRLIYYSQIVNDFQKGDIAEGYSVSREKKESFPLTVTSAQKNPTAFYLCASSIGGPPQETQYFGPGTRLLVL.

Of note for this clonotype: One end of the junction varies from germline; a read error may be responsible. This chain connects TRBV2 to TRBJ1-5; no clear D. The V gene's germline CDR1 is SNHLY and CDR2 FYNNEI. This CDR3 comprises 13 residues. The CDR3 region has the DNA TGTGCCAGCAGAGAAGACAGCAATCAGCCCCAGCATTTT. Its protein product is CASREDSNQPQHF.

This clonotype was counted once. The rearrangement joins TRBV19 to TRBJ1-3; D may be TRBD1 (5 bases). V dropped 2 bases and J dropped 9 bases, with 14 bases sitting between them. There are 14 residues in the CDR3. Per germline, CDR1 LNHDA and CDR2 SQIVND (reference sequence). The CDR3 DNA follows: TGTGCCAGTAGTATATCGCAGGGAAGACGCACCATATATTTT. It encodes CASSISQGRRTIYF.

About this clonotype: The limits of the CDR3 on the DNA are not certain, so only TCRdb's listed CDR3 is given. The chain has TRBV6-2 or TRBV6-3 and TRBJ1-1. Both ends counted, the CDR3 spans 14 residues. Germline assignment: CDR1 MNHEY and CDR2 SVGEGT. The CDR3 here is CASILDGRNTEAFF.

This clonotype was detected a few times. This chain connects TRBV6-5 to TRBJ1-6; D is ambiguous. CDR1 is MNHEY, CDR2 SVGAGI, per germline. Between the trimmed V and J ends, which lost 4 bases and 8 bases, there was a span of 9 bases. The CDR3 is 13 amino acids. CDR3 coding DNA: TGTGCCAGCAGTTCCCACAGTGATTCACCCCTCCACTTT. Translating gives CASSSHSDSPLHF.

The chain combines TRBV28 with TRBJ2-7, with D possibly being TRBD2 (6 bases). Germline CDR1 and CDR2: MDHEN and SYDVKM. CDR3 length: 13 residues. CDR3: CASGVSSSYEQYF. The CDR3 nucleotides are TGTGCATCGGGAGTCTCTAGCTCCTACGAGCAGTACTTC.

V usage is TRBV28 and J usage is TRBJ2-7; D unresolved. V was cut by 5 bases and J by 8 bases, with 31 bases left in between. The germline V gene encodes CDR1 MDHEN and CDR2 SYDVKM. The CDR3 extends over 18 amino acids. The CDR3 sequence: CASSAHYPLSGDRSKQYF. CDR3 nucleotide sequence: TGTGCCAGCAGTGCTCATTATCCCCTCTCTGGAGATAGATCCAAGCAGTACTTC.

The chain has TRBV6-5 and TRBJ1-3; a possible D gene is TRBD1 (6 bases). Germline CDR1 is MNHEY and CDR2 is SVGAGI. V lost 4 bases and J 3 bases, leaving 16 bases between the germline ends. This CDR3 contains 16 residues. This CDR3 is CASSSSQGRGGNTIYF. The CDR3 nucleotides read TGTGCCAGCAGTTCGTCACAGGGAAGGGGTGGAAACACCATATATTTT.

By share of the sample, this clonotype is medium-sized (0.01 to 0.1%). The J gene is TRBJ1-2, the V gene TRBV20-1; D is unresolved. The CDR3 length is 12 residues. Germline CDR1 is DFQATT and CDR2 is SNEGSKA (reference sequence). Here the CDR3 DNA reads TGCAGCCTTGTAAGGACTGTCTATGGCTACACCTTC. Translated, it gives CSLVRTVYGYTF.

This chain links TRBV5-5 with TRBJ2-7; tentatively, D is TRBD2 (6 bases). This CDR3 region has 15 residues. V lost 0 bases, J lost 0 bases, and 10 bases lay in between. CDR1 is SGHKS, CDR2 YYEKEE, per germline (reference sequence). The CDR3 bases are TGTGCCAGCAGCTTGGGGGACTCCCTCTCCTACGAGCAGTACTTC. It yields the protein CASSLGDSLSYEQYF.

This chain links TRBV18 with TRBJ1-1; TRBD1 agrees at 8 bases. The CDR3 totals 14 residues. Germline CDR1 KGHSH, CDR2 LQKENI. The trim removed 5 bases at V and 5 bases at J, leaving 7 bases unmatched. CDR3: CASSSDRGGTEAFF. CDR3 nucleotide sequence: TGTGCCAGCTCATCTGACAGGGGAGGTACTGAAGCTTTCTTT.

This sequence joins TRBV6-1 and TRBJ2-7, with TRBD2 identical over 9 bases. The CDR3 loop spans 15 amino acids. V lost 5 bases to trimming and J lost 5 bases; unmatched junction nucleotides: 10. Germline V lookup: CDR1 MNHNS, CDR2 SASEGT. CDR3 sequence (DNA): TGTGCCAGCAGTATACGTGGAGCGGGAGGCCACGAGCAGTACTTC. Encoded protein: CASSIRGAGGHEQYF.

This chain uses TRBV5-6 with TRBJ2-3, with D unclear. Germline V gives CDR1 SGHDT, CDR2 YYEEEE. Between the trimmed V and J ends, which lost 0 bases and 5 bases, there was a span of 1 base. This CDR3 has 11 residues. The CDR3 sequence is CASSLEDTQYF. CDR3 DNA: TGTGCCAGCAGCTTGGAAGATACGCAGTATTTT.